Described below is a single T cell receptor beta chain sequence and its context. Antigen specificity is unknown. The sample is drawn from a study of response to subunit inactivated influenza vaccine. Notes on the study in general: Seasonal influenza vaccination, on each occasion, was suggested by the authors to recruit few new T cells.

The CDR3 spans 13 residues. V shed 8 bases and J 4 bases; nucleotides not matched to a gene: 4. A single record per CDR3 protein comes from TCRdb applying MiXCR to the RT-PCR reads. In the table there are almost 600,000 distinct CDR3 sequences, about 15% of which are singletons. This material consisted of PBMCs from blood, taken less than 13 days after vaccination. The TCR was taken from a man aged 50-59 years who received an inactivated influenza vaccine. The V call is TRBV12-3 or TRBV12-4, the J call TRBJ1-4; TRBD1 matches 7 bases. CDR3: CASLDRVNEKLFF. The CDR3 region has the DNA TGTGCCAGCCTAGACAGGGTTAATGAAAAACTGTTTTTT.